This TCR beta chain was captured in a study of STAT5B mutations in CD4+ large granular lymphocyte leukemia. Study-level findings and limits: About 26% of private leukemic clonotypes occurred rarely in other patients' non-leukemic repertoires.

Germline values: CDR1 MNHNY, CDR2 SVGAGI (reference sequence). The ends were cut back, 6 bases at V and 2 bases at J, with 4 bases in the middle. This CDR3 has 11 residues. Regarding this clone: The antigen remains undetermined.

Original methodology: The detection floor for productive clonotype frequency was 2.59 x 10-5. This table comes from immunoSEQ multiplex PCR, and its TCRdb copy is limited to in-frame clones, with some not included. That table gives V, J and clone size, and the DNA gave D and trimming. The sample includes fewer than 25,000 clones, 82% of them seen just once. The sample consisted of CD4+ T cells from blood buffy coats. The chain couples TRBV6-6 to TRBJ1-2; D gene uncertain. This sequence was found in a human donor in good health. CDR3 in DNA: TGTGCCAGCAGCCCGAACTATGGCTACACCTTC. Amino acid sequence: CASSPNYGYTF.